A single sample gave rise to the 13 T cell receptor beta chains below, sequenced in a study of blood T cell repertoires in COVID-19 (dated by TCRdb to about 2020). The method was the immunoSEQ multiplex PCR assay. Here the immuneACCESS table is served through TCRdb, limited to in-frame sequences with V and J called. Missing clones are a known gap in these copies; in checked studies unresolved V genes cover under half, and the rest lacks a known reason. This sample gives around 310,000 clones in total; roughly 86% of them show up just once. The ten largest make up less than 9.5% of the sample. The sequenced sample consisted of PBMCs or T cells enriched from blood (not recorded which). The receptors originated from a woman under 40 who had recovered from COVID-19.

This clone was detected only a few times. The rearrangement joins TRBV11-2 to TRBJ1-2; 9 nucleotides line up with TRBD1. Germline CDR1 and CDR2: SGHAT and FQNNGV. The V segment lost 6 bases and the J segment 13 bases; nucleotides outside the gene matches: 6. CDR3 size: 11 residues. This CDR3 reads CASSPDRGSTF. In DNA, the CDR3 is TGTGCCAGCAGTCCCGACAGGGGGTCCACCTTC.

This clone has just a few counts. The chain is built from TRBV7-8 and TRBJ2-3; TRBD2 matches 10 bases. Germline CDR1 SGHVS, CDR2 FQNEAQ. The CDR3 contains 16 residues. V shed 5 bases, J shed 0 bases, and the junction held 5 bases outside the gene matches. The CDR3 bases are TGTGCCAGCAGCACTCAGACTAGCGGGAGCACAGATACGCAGTATTTT. Amino acids: CASSTQTSGSTDTQYF. Looking up the rest from reference TRBV7-8 and TRBJ2-3 gives the full variable domain: GAGVSQSPRYKVAKRGQDVALRCDPISGHVSLFWYQQALGQGPEFLTYFQNEAQLDKSGLPSDRFFAERPEGSVSTLKIQRTQQEDSAVYLCASSTQTSGSTDTQYFGPGTRLTVL.

The CDR3 reads CASSEVGGTGGEAFF. The CDR3 DNA follows: TGTGCCAGCAGTGAAGTTGGAGGGACGGGTGGTGAAGCTTTCTTT. This chain uses TRBV2 with TRBJ1-1, with a weak D call TRBD1 (5 bases). V gave up 1 base and J gave up 7 bases, with 16 bases separating them. Looked up from germline, CDR1 is SNHLY and CDR2 is FYNNEI. The CDR3 extends over 15 amino acids.

The rearrangement joins TRBV19 to TRBJ2-2, with D possibly matching TRBD1 (5 bases). Germline CDR1 and CDR2: LNHDA and SQIVND (reference sequence). V dropped 2 bases and J dropped 5 bases, with 15 bases sitting between them. The CDR3 loop spans 16 amino acids. The CDR3 DNA sequence: TGTGCCAGTAGTATACTTGGCCAGGGTAGGACCGGGGAGCTGTTTTTT. Translated, it gives CASSILGQGRTGELFF.

This sequence joins TRBV19 and TRBJ1-6, with D maybe TRBD1 (6 bases). Trimming shortened V by 6 bases and J by 7 bases, and 25 bases separated the two germline ends. The CDR3 spans 18 residues. Germline V CDR1 and CDR2: LNHDA, SQIVND (reference sequence). The CDR3 DNA sequence: TGTGCCAGTAGCAGCTTGGGGGCCCCAGGAGCGATAAATTCACCCCTCCACTTT. This translates into CASSSLGAPGAINSPLHF.

This clone turned up a few times. The rearrangement joins TRBV28 to TRBJ1-1; D is possibly TRBD1 (5 bases). Between the trimmed V and J ends, which lost 3 bases and 1 base, there was a span of 9 bases. CDR3 length: 14 residues. Germline V gene sequence: CDR1 MDHEN, CDR2 SYDVKM. The CDR3 DNA is TGTGCCAGCAGTTTCAGGGCTCGGAACACTGAAGCTTTCTTT. Amino acids: CASSFRARNTEAFF.

This chain links TRBV30 with TRBJ2-7, with 8 bases fitting TRBD2. Germline V gene sequence: CDR1 GTSNPN, CDR2 SVGIG (reference sequence). The trim removed 3 bases at V and 0 bases at J, leaving 16 bases unmatched. The CDR3 spans 18 residues. The CDR3 DNA follows: TGTGCCTGGAGGAGACTAGCGTTTTTCCTTAAACTCTCCTACGAGCAGTACTTC. It codes for CAWRRLAFFLKLSYEQYF.

The chain couples TRBV18 to TRBJ2-3; D may be TRBD2 (5 bases). There are 19 residues in the CDR3. V shed 1 base and J shed 0 bases, with 20 bases lying between them. Germline CDR1 KGHSH, CDR2 LQKENI. This chain's CDR3 is CASSPRFRWAGSSTDTQYF. The CDR3 DNA sequence: TGTGCCAGCTCACCACGCTTCAGATGGGCGGGTTCTAGCACAGATACGCAGTATTTT. Filled out from reference TRBV18 and TRBJ2-3, the complete variable domain reads NAGVMQNPRHLVRRRGQEARLRCSPMKGHSHVYWYRQLPEEGLKFMVYLQKENIIDESGMPKERFSAEFPKEGPSILRIQQVVRGDSAAYFCASSPRFRWAGSSTDTQYFGPGTRLTVL.

The J gene is TRBJ2-3, the V gene TRBV12-3 or TRBV12-4; D gene uncertain. The V and J ends lost 5 bases and 5 bases respectively, with 11 bases between them. This CDR3 spans 13 amino acids. CDR3 sequence: CASSRSSGDTQYF. CDR3 in DNA: TGTGCCAGCAGTAGATCTTCAGGAGATACGCAGTATTTT.

J is TRBJ2-1 and V is TRBV15, with 7 bases aligning to TRBD2. With V trimmed by 5 bases and J by 0 bases, 4 bases remained unmatched. Germline V gene lookup returns CDR1 LNHNV and CDR2 YYDKDF (reference sequence). The CDR3 extends over 15 amino acids. DNA of the CDR3: TGTGCCACCAGCCCAGCGGGAAGCTCCTACAATGAGCAGTTCTTC. Translation: CATSPAGSSYNEQFF. Variable domain in full (rest from reference TRBV15 and TRBJ2-1): DAMVIQNPRYQVTQFGKPVTLSCSQTLNHNVMYWYQQKSSQAPKLLFHYYDKDFNNEADTPDNFQSRRPNTSFCFLDIRSPGLGDTAMYLCATSPAGSSYNEQFFGPGTRLTVL.

The chain joins TRBV5-1 to TRBJ2-7, with a possible D match to TRBD1 (6 bases). CDR3 length: 17 amino acids. Trimming removed 3 bases from V and 3 bases from J, with 22 bases in between. Looked up from germline, CDR1 is SGHRS and CDR2 is YFSETQ. CDR3 DNA: TGCGCCAGCAGCTCTAACCGAAGGGACACAAAGATCTACGAGCAGTACTTC. Protein product: CASSSNRRDTKIYEQYF. Combining the CDR3 with reference TRBV5-1 and TRBJ2-7 gives the whole variable domain KAGVTQTPRYLIKTRGQQVTLSCSPISGHRSVSWYQQTPGQGLQFLFEYFSETQRNKGNFPGRFSGRQFSNSRSEMNVSTLELGDSALYLCASSSNRRDTKIYEQYFGPGTRLTVT.

V gene TRBV9 combines with J gene TRBJ1-3; the D gene is possibly TRBD1 (5 bases). Germline loops: CDR1 SGDLS, CDR2 YYNGEE. The V and J ends lost 1 base and 4 bases respectively, with 18 bases between them. This CDR3 is 17 amino acids long. CDR3 sequence: CASSVHGGIAGGNTIYF. The DNA of the CDR3 is TGTGCCAGCAGCGTACACGGGGGAATTGCGGGAGGAAACACCATATATTTT.

This sequence joins TRBV5-4 and TRBJ2-7, with 8 bases matching TRBD1. The CDR3 extends over 15 amino acids. Germline assignment: CDR1 SGHNT and CDR2 YYREEE (reference sequence). With V trimmed by 1 base and J by 2 bases, 5 bases remained unmatched. CDR3 DNA sequence: TGTGCCAGCAGCTTGACAGGACAGGGCGCCTACGAGCAGTACTTC. Protein product: CASSLTGQGAYEQYF.